This is a list of T cell receptor beta chains from one sample in a study of OX40 agonist ivuxolimab in advanced cancers. The data were produced by immunoSEQ multiplex PCR, yet TCRdb's version contains in-frame clones alone and is incomplete. Seen here are more than 95,000 clones, 94% observed once, and the top ten hold less than 0.2%. The starting material was CD4+ or CD8+ T cells sorted from blood, obtained in a trial of the OX40 agonist ivuxolimab. All receptors derive from an adult with an advanced solid tumor such as melanoma, head and neck, liver or kidney cancer. The conserved cysteine and the conserved F or W are not part of the CDR3 here. Size values are once, few and many counts, or a class for expanded clones, and some rows have none.

CDR3aa,j_gene,v_gene,abundance
ASSVRGSGDTQY,TRBJ2-3,TRBV9,.
ATSQGASTEAF,TRBJ1-1,TRBV2,once
ASSFRARGDGNTIY,TRBJ1-3,TRBV5-1,.
ASSSTGLSTNEKLF,TRBJ1-4,TRBV27,.
ASSESPGGLNSPLH,TRBJ1-6,TRBV10-1,few
ASSTSGTYEQY,TRBJ2-7,TRBV5-4,.
ASSYLGSGEKLF,TRBJ1-4,TRBV6-5,once
ASSLRAFPQGDEQF,TRBJ2-1,TRBV5-1,.
ASRDGPNTGELF,TRBJ2-2,TRBV10-2,.
ASSPELLAGPSTDTQY,TRBJ2-3,TRBV18,.
ASSPPGQHYEQY,TRBJ2-7,TRBV28,.
ASSLLTGQEAF,TRBJ1-1,TRBV28,once
ASIGGAANTGELF,TRBJ2-2,TRBV28,.
ASSGTPSGGQY,TRBJ2-3,TRBV10-1,.
ASSPIGTGNTEAF,TRBJ1-1,TRBV4-2,.
ASSQEGGATSGGYPYEQY,TRBJ2-7,TRBV4-3,.